This T cell receptor beta chain was sequenced in a study of shared clonotypes between healthy human individuals (dated by TCRdb to 2018 to 2020). The study in broad terms: The cohort included three men and two women between 18 and 49 years of age. Per donor, three plates each were used for CD4 naive and CD4 memory, two for CD8 naive, and one for CD8 memory. To estimate repertoire size and how much clonotypes are shared between individuals, the study performed deep sequencing of blood TCR repertoires from about five healthy adults. Libraries were prepared and TCR repertoires were sequenced by different laboratories using diverse techniques, in order to increase sequencing depth and limit assay-specific biases. Per donor, leukapheresis produced somewhere between about 0.94 and 9 billion PBMCs.

TCR CDR3 regions were amplified from genomic DNA by multiplex PCR using the deep immunoSEQ assay. Extracted genomic DNA from each cell subset was distributed evenly across all wells of several immunoSEQ 96-well plates, and each plate was treated as a replicate. For sorted subsets, each replicate PCR was loaded with 200 ng genomic DNA, equivalent to 25,000 to 35,000 T cell genomes. Purified libraries were quantified with a Qubit 3.0 fluorometer, sized on a Bioanalyzer 2100, and re-quantified with the KAPA Library Quantification kit. Every immunoSEQ 96-well plate was sequenced on a dedicated single-read 150-cycle Illumina NextSeq 550 flow cell. In the authors' own workflow: Because the immunoSEQ output held only junctional sequences and lacked quality scores, the filtering could not match the filtering applied to full-length reads. To assign V/J genes and CDR3, sequences were annotated against IMGT germline references using PyIR, a Python wrapper for IgBLAST v1.9. Reads with weak V/J assignments (E-value above 1e-6), missing CDR3, stop codons, out-of-frame junctions, or ambiguous translated residues were removed. V3J clonotypes were defined as sequences sharing the same inferred V gene, J gene, and CDR3 amino acid sequence. Percentage overlap between repertoires was calculated by dividing the number of shared unique clonotypes by the size of the smaller repertoire. Three approaches were used to assess repertoire richness: RTK rarefaction, the Chao1 estimator, and Recon v2.1 estimates of unobserved clonotypes. OLGA was used to compute generation probabilities for all TCRbeta clonotypes that the gDNA method yielded from a few donors. TCRdb took over this immuneACCESS table, retaining in-frame rearrangements with V and J assigned. Such tables are incomplete; in checked studies, under half of the missing clones stem from an unresolved V gene, and the remainder is unexplained. D and trimming come from the DNA, and the V and J calls and clone size come from that table. In all, the sample holds a few million clones, and approximately 94% of those were seen once. Jointly, the top ten make up 0.1% to 0.15% of the sample.

There are 14 amino acids in the CDR3, from cysteine to phenylalanine inclusive. The sequence is cut down to CDR3 DNA, 42 bases in frame from base 1. V is pared back by 4 bases and J by 0 bases, with 10 bases lying between the germline termini. Per the germline V gene, MNHEY is the CDR1 and SVGAGI is the CDR2. As regards this clone: The antigen this receptor binds is unknown. Base qualities are missing; no much larger clone stands one base away. Other nucleotide sequences from this sample produce the same CDR3.

The donors were healthy, HIV-negative adults with no recently reported acute infections or vaccinations. All donors were Caucasian adults living in Nashville, Tennessee, USA. CD4+ T cells were enriched by magnetic negative selection, after which naive cells were positively selected on CD45RA and the negative fraction was taken as the memory subset. Blood was collected by leukapheresis, and PBMCs were isolated by Ficoll-Histopaque density gradient centrifugation and then cryopreserved in liquid nitrogen vapor phase. Purity and quantity of every magnetically sorted T cell population were checked by analytical flow cytometry. Each sorted fraction had its genomic DNA isolated and then quantified by UV absorbance on a Nanodrop 2000c. Paper-wide results and their limitations: Rarefaction of sorted-subset datasets indicated incomplete sequencing despite the large sequencing depth. Compared with non-shared clonotypes, the clonotypes found in all four sorted-subset donors had higher generation probabilities. Naive subsets generally had larger estimated clonotype richness than memory subsets. Based on pairwise subsampling, the degree of clonotype sharing among donors was expected to be affected by sequencing depth. Across several donors, 4.5% to 6.5% of naive CD4, 3.5% of naive CD8, 2.3% of memory CD4, and 0.3% to 0.45% of memory CD8 clonotypes were shared. Because the study included a small number of donors, the genetic and exposure-history diversity represented was limited. Only blood was sampled, and tissue TCR repertoires likely differ from those in blood.

The sequence links TRBV6-5 to TRBJ2-7, with no confidently assigned D gene. Sequencing was done on a sample of naive CD4+ T cells sorted from blood. Sample cell subset or site, as interpreted from the label and publication: CD45RA+ positively selected. This receptor was obtained from a man aged 18 to 30 in good health. The CDR3 amino acid sequence is: CASSSGGRSYEQYF. The sequenced DNA: TGTGCCAGCAGTTCGGGCGGTCGCTCCTACGAGCAGTACTTC.